A selection of T cell receptor beta chains follows, all from one sample in a study of T cell responses to AZD1222 COVID-19 vaccine. TCRdb keeps only in-frame clones here, not all; method: immunoSEQ multiplex PCR. The table records tens of thousands of clones, 80% to 90% of them present only once. The material sequenced was peripheral blood, taken 28 days after the second AZD1222 dose. The receptor set was obtained from an adult who received the AZD1222 COVID-19 vaccine. The CDR3 runs from the conserved cysteine through the conserved F or W. Rows give clone size only sometimes, using once, few, many, or a class for an expanded clone.

clone_size v_call cdr3_aa
- TRBV28 CASSPQDRVTSEAFF
- TRBV30 CAWRGGDNYGYTF
- TRBV11-2 CASSRLAGGRETQYF
- TRBV20-1 CSASSSGRGREQFF
- TRBV30 CAWSRDRSPGETQYF
- TRBV5-4 CASSRESSYNSPLHF
- TRBV2 CASSALSFLGATDEQYF
- TRBV5-1 CASSLDGGRDYEQYF
- TRBV5-1 CASSLVGNNNEQFF
- TRBV6-6 CASSPKTGTSVNPYEQYF
few TRBV7-6 CASSPGGLAGYNEQFF
- TRBV2 CASRPGQGALNTEAFF
- TRBV4-1 CASSPRPETNTGELFF
- TRBV3-1/TRBV3-2 CASSQFRLAGKRGELFF
- TRBV10-3 CAISESRGQGQETQYF
- TRBV6-5 CASTPDGYTEAFF
once TRBV21-1 CASSIMIAGGRKTQYF
- TRBV7-2 CASSLNSGANVLTF
- TRBV7-9 CASSTGHGYTF
- TRBV5-4 CASSLVPGSGTGELFF
- TRBV6-5 CASSYSTSGELFF
- TRBV28 CASNQGENTIYF
- TRBV21-1 CASSKGRAGGERAKNIQYF
- TRBV2 CASSEPGAYNSPLHF
few TRBV6-2/TRBV6-3 CASSYLSNRGYTF
once TRBV13 CASSHLGAYEQYF
- TRBV29-1 CSVDLWRREGSYEQYF
- TRBV28 CASSRGELEKLFF
- TRBV28 CASSLDQVLSYEQYF
- TRBV7-2 CASSIGTSNEQFF
- TRBV28 CASTAPPLGQPQHF
- TRBV6-2/TRBV6-3 CASSSRTSGGSYNEQFF
once TRBV7-2 CASSLAPGDEKLFF
once TRBV11-2 CASSRRVANEKLFF
- TRBV2 CASSGSSVYLSEAFF
- TRBV6-6 CASRKAGGTNTGELFF
- TRBV25-1 CASRHTTYEQYF
- TRBV7-6 CASSLGYNQPQHF
- TRBV5-1 CASSLDGSSSSRANVLTF
once TRBV3-1/TRBV3-2 CASSQAGYETEAFF
- TRBV18 CASSPDRDYSYEQYF
- TRBV9 CASSVNLGQGSGYTF
once TRBV7-2 CASSSARGNQPQHF
once TRBV27 CASRGQGASGETQYF
- TRBV4-3 CASSQGQGNTEAFF
- TRBV19 CASSRTSGGAIANEQFF
- TRBV3-1/TRBV3-2 CASSQPTGFGKETQYF
- TRBV3-1/TRBV3-2 CASSSTSPGYEQYF
- TRBV5-1 CASSLGTDNTEAFF